The T cell receptor (beta chain) described here comes from a study of blood T cell repertoires in COVID-19. Study in general: Acute and convalescent COVID-19 specimens originated in the United States, Italy and Spain. Nucleic acid was either cDNA or gDNA, and it came from T cells, B-cell-depleted T cells, or PBMCs.

Methods used by the authors: Quantification of nucleated cells was approximated via reference gene primer amplification. Sequenced by immunoSEQ multiplex PCR; TCRdb stores in-frame clones only, minus some. V and J calls and clone size come straight from that table; D and trimming were deduced from the DNA. The table has roughly 250,000 clones, 65% to 90% seen once. Germline V CDR1 and CDR2: SGHRS, YFSETQ. The CDR3 is made up of 15 amino acids. Trimming cost V 3 bases and J 6 bases, with 13 bases left between them. The rearrangement uses TRBV5-1 and TRBJ2-6, with D maybe TRBD2 (5 bases). The sequence was collected from a woman in her sixties or seventies with active or convalescent COVID-19. The sequenced sample consisted of peripheral blood. CDR3 protein: CASSSAGVKANVLTF. DNA for the CDR3: TGCGCCAGCAGCTCGGCCGGGGTTAAGGCCAACGTCCTGACTTTC.